Below, 25 T cell receptor beta chains from the same sample are listed, as sequenced in a study of cytomegalovirus exposure and HLA in healthy donors. The primer mix had 60 Vbeta and 13 Jbeta primers. The repertoire was sequenced with immunoSEQ multiplex PCR; TCRdb's copy has only in-frame clones and lacks some. The sample has 60,000 to 70,000 clones; 75% to 80% are singletons. The sequenced sample consisted of PBMCs. These TCRs come from a man between 18 and 29 years old in good health and CMV-seropositive.

This chain links TRBV16 with TRBJ1-5; the D gene is possibly TRBD1 (6 bases). With 4 bases removed from V and 6 bases from J, the gap between germline ends came to 16 bases. Germline-derived CDR1 and CDR2 are KGHSY and FQNENV. The CDR3 sequence is 15 residues long. In DNA, the CDR3 is TGTGCCAGCAGCCCAGCTGGACAGTCCGGTCAGCCCCAGCATTTT. This encodes CASSPAGQSGQPQHF.

This chain joins TRBV30 and TRBJ1-3; D not resolved. Between the trimmed V and J ends, which lost 4 bases and 4 bases, there was a span of 11 bases. CDR3 length: 13 residues. Germline assignment: CDR1 GTSNPN and CDR2 SVGIG (reference sequence). CDR3 loop: CAWIPPPGNTIYF. CDR3 DNA: TGTGCCTGGATCCCCCCCCCGGGAAACACCATATATTTT.

The chain combines TRBV23-1 with TRBJ2-3; perhaps TRBD2 as D (5 bases). TRBV23-1 is an open reading frame whose function is uncertain. The CDR3 spans 11 residues. The CDR3 DNA follows: TGCGCTGAGTCGGGGTCCAATACGCAGTATTTT. It specifies CAESGSNTQYF.

V and J are TRBV6-5 and TRBJ2-5; TRBD2 matches at 13 bases. Losses at the gene ends were 4 bases for V and 5 bases for J; bases not matched to a gene: 4. The CDR3 is 15 residues long. The V gene's germline CDR1 is MNHEY and CDR2 SVGAGI. CDR3 sequence: CASSLGLAGWETQYF. For the CDR3, the DNA is TGTGCCAGCAGTTTGGGACTAGCGGGGTGGGAGACCCAGTACTTC.

V usage is TRBV11-2 and J usage is TRBJ2-5, with 7 bases fitting TRBD2. This CDR3 region has 15 residues. Germline V lookup: CDR1 SGHAT, CDR2 FQNNGV. V was clipped by 5 bases and J by 3 bases; unmatched bases: 9. CDR3 nucleotide sequence: TGTGCCAGCAGCCCTACGGGAAGCGGGGAAGAGACCCAGTACTTC. It translates to CASSPTGSGEETQYF.

The chain couples TRBV2 to TRBJ2-2; TRBD1 matches at 8 bases. Germline-derived CDR1 and CDR2 are SNHLY and FYNNEI. V shed 7 bases, J shed 1 base, and the junction held 2 bases outside the gene matches. The CDR3 runs to 14 residues. CDR3 in amino acids: CASTGTGNTGELFF. The CDR3 DNA is TGTGCCAGCACAGGGACAGGGAACACCGGGGAGCTGTTTTTT.

The gene calls are TRBV30 and TRBJ1-1, with 9 nucleotides matching TRBD1. The CDR3 is 18 residues long. CDR1 is GTSNPN and CDR2 is SVGIG in the germline V gene (reference sequence). With V trimmed by 0 bases and J by 5 bases, 16 bases remained unmatched. This chain's CDR3 is CAWSVRGQGRGRWTEAFF. As DNA, the CDR3 is TGTGCCTGGAGTGTACGCGGACAGGGGAGAGGTAGGTGGACTGAAGCTTTCTTT.

This clone was recorded a few times. This chain links TRBV6-1 with TRBJ1-2, with unresolved D. Germline V gene lookup returns CDR1 MNHNS and CDR2 SASEGT. Trimming removed 3 bases from V and 4 bases from J, with 12 bases in between. This CDR3 is built from 14 residues. The CDR3 DNA sequence: TGTGCCAGCAGTGATGGGCAGCTACTCTATGGCTACACCTTC. The encoded protein is CASSDGQLLYGYTF.

This clone showed up just once. The chain has TRBV5-1 and TRBJ2-1; a weak D match, TRBD2 (6 bases). The CDR3 extends over 16 amino acids. Per germline, CDR1 SGHRS and CDR2 YFSETQ. V was shortened by 4 bases and J by 7 bases, with 21 bases between the two germline ends. The CDR3 region has the DNA TGCGCCAGCAGCGGATCTAGCGACCCCCTAGGGAATGAGCAGTTCTTC. Amino acids: CASSGSSDPLGNEQFF.

The J gene is TRBJ1-3, the V gene TRBV6-5; D not certain. The CDR3 consists of 16 residues. The germline gives CDR1 MNHEY, CDR2 SVGAGI. V lost 0 bases and J lost 2, with 11 bases in between. The chain's CDR3 is CASSYSRSLAGNTIYF. CDR3 nucleotide sequence: TGTGCCAGCAGTTACTCACGCAGTCTTGCTGGAAACACCATATATTTT.

The gene calls are TRBV27 and TRBJ1-1; D unclear. The CDR3 consists of 13 residues. Trimming removed 3 bases at V and 7 bases at J, with 12 bases between. The germline gives CDR1 MNHEY, CDR2 SMNVEV (reference sequence). The CDR3 region is CASSFRLGGEAFF. Written as DNA, the CDR3 is TGTGCCAGCAGTTTCCGACTAGGAGGTGAAGCTTTCTTT.

The gene calls are TRBV16 and TRBJ1-2; no reliable D call. Germline V gives CDR1 KGHSY, CDR2 FQNENV. Deletions cut 7 bases from V and 7 bases from J, with 10 bases between. This CDR3 has 11 residues. The CDR3 DNA reads TGTGCCAGCACTCGAGGTTCTGGCTACACCTTC. Protein sequence: CASTRGSGYTF.

This clone has a handful of counts. The gene calls are TRBV7-9 and TRBJ1-1; 7 bases fit TRBD1. This CDR3 region has 14 residues. From germline, CDR1 is SEHNR and CDR2 FQNEAQ (reference sequence). Trimming at V came to 5 bases and at J to 5 bases, leaving 8 bases not matched to a gene. CDR3 nucleotide sequence: TGTGCCAGCAGCATCGGGACAGCCTCAACTGAAGCTTTCTTT. Its protein is CASSIGTASTEAFF.

V gene TRBV6-1 combines with J gene TRBJ2-7; possibly TRBD1 for D (5 bases). CDR1 and CDR2 from the germline V gene are MNHNS and SASEGT. V lost 7 bases, J lost 6 bases, and 22 bases lay in between. The CDR3 totals 15 residues. CDR3 in DNA: TGTGCCAGCACCACAAATGGGGCCCCAACCTCCGAGCAGTACTTC. This encodes CASTTNGAPTSEQYF.

The chain couples TRBV10-1 to TRBJ2-1, with D unresolved. The germline V gene encodes CDR1 WNHNN and CDR2 SYGVQD (reference sequence). CDR3 size: 15 residues. Trimming took off 0 bases at V and 0 bases at J, with 6 bases between the two ends. The CDR3 region has the DNA TGCGCCAGCAGTGAGTCGCCAGGCTCCTACAATGAGCAGTTCTTC. It codes for CASSESPGSYNEQFF.

The rearrangement joins TRBV19 to TRBJ1-1; D might be TRBD1 (5 bases). This CDR3 comprises 14 residues. The V gene's germline CDR1 is LNHDA and CDR2 SQIVND (reference sequence). The V end lost 6 bases, the J end lost 0 bases, and 11 bases lay between the germline ends. CDR3 bases: TGTGCCAGTAGCCAGACAGTCATGAACACTGAAGCTTTCTTT. As protein: CASSQTVMNTEAFF. Filled out from reference TRBV19 and TRBJ1-1, the complete variable domain reads DGGITQSPKYLFRKEGQNVTLSCEQNLNHDAMYWYRQDPGQGLRLIYYSQIVNDFQKGDIAEGYSVSREKKESFPLTVTSAQKNPTAFYLCASSQTVMNTEAFFGQGTRLTVV.

This clone was seen only once. The junction departs from germline at one end; a sequencing error may be responsible. The V and J genes are TRBV30 and TRBJ2-6; TRBD2 agrees at 10 bases. CDR1 and CDR2 from the germline V gene are GTSNPN and SVGIG (reference sequence). This CDR3 spans 18 amino acids. CDR3 residues: CAGSVGPLAGSGANVLTF. The CDR3 coding sequence is TGTGCCGGGAGTGTAGGCCCACTAGCGGGATCTGGGGCCAACGTCCTGACTTTC.

This clone has a single count. This sample includes further DNA sequences coding for the same CDR3. This rearrangement joins TRBV30 to TRBJ1-1, with 7 bases fitting TRBD1. The CDR3 contains 13 residues. In germline, CDR1 is GTSNPN, CDR2 SVGIG (reference sequence). V shed 1 base and J 2 bases; nucleotides not matched to a gene: 1. The CDR3 DNA follows: TGTGCCTGGAGTGGACAGGGTAACACTGAAGCTTTCTTT. This encodes CAWSGQGNTEAFF.

This chain joins TRBV2 and TRBJ1-2; 7 bases fit TRBD1. CDR3 length equals 13 residues. The germline V gene has CDR1 SNHLY and CDR2 FYNNEI. V was clipped by 4 bases and J by 4 bases; unmatched bases: 3. CDR3 DNA: TGTGCCAGCAGTGGGGACAGCTTCTATGGCTACACCTTC. It is translated as CASSGDSFYGYTF.

The chain uses TRBV4-2 and TRBJ1-2; TRBD1 aligns across 10 bases. The CDR3 runs 16 residues. CDR1 and CDR2 (germline): LGHNA, YNFKEQ. Germline trimming cut 1 base from V and 6 bases from J; bases unmatched to any gene: 8. The CDR3 spells CASSQGRTGGTDGYTF. The CDR3, as DNA: TGTGCCAGCAGCCAAGGGAGGACAGGGGGAACCGATGGCTACACCTTC.

The chain couples TRBV5-1 to TRBJ1-1; TRBD1 aligns across 8 bases. The V gene's germline CDR1 is SGHRS and CDR2 YFSETQ. This CDR3 is built from 13 residues. Trimming removed 2 bases from V and 11 bases from J; junction bases left unmatched: 8. The CDR3: CASSLGQGGVAFF. CDR3 sequence (DNA): TGCGCCAGCAGCTTAGGACAGGGAGGTGTGGCTTTCTTT.

This chain joins TRBV10-1 and TRBJ2-7; D remains ambiguous. The germline CDR1 and CDR2 sequences are WNHNN and SYGVQD (reference sequence). Trimming pared 3 bases from V and 0 bases from J, leaving 6 bases between. The CDR3 length is 13 residues. The CDR3 loop reads CASSDGSSYEQYF. Written as DNA, the CDR3 is TGCGCCAGCAGTGACGGTAGCTCCTACGAGCAGTACTTC.

The V and J genes are TRBV10-3 and TRBJ1-6; D is undetermined. The CDR3 totals 16 residues. The V gene's germline CDR1 is ENHRY and CDR2 SYGVKD. With 2 bases removed from V and 9 bases from J, the gap between germline ends came to 17 bases. The CDR3 DNA sequence: TGTGCCATCAGTGAGGGAGGGTTGTCAATAGGTTCACCCCTCCACTTT. It codes for CAISEGGLSIGSPLHF.

The rearrangement uses TRBV5-4 and TRBJ1-6, with D unclear. From germline, CDR1 is SGHNT and CDR2 YYREEE (reference sequence). V shed 4 bases and J shed 10 bases, with 12 bases lying between them. The CDR3 is made up of 13 amino acids. The CDR3 sequence is CASSEGGWSPLHF. The DNA for the CDR3 is TGTGCCAGCAGCGAGGGAGGTTGGTCACCCCTCCACTTT.

The chain links TRBV5-1 to TRBJ2-7, with TRBD2 identical over 13 bases. Germline V CDR1 and CDR2: SGHRS, YFSETQ. The CDR3 has 18 residues. J was trimmed by 4 bases and V by 3 bases; bases with no gene match: 13. The chain's CDR3 is CASSSSLGLAGYSYEQYF. The CDR3 DNA reads as TGCGCCAGCAGCTCGTCTCTGGGACTAGCGGGATATAGTTACGAGCAGTACTTC.